This TCR beta chain was profiled in a study of control samples from healthy donors and cancer patients. Per germline, CDR1 MNHEY and CDR2 SVGEGT. The germline V and J ends were trimmed by 5 bases and 8 bases, with 22 bases remaining between them. The CDR3 totals 16 residues. The method was immunoSEQ multiplex PCR; TCRdb's version includes in-frame clones alone and lacks a portion of them. The sample includes fewer than 200,000 clones, 90% to 95% of them seen just once. In its sample, this clone was seen a few times. This TCR derives from a man between 18 and 35 years old in good health. The sample taken for sequencing was blood. This chain joins TRBV6-2 or TRBV6-3 and TRBJ2-1, with a possible D match to TRBD2 (5 bases). The CDR3 sequence: CASSPARRGLGDEQFF. For the CDR3, the DNA is TGTGCCAGCAGTCCCGCGCGTCGGGGTCTTGGAGATGAGCAGTTCTTC.